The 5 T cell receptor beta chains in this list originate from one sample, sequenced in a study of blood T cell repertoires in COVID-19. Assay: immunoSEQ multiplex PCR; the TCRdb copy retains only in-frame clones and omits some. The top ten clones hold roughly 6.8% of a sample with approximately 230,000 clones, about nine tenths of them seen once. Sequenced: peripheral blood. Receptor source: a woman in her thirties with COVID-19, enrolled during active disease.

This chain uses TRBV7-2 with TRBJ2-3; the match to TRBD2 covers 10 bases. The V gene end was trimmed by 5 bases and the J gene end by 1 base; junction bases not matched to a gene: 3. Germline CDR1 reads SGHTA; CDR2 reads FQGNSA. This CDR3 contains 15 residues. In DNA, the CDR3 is TGTGCCAGCAGCGCCGGGACTAGCGGCACAGATACGCAGTATTTT. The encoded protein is CASSAGTSGTDTQYF. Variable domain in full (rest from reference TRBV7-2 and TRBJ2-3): GAGVSQSPSNKVTEKGKDVELRCDPISGHTALYWYRQSLGQGLEFLIYFQGNSAPDKSGLPSDRFSAERTGGSVSTLTIQRTQQEDSAVYLCASSAGTSGTDTQYFGPGTRLTVL.

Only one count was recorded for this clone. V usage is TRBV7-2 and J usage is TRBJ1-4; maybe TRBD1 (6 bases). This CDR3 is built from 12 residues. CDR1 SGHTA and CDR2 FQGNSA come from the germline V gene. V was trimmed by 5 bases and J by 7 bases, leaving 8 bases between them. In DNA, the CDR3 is TGTGCCAGCAGCCCCAGGGGTGAAAAACTGTTTTTT. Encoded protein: CASSPRGEKLFF.

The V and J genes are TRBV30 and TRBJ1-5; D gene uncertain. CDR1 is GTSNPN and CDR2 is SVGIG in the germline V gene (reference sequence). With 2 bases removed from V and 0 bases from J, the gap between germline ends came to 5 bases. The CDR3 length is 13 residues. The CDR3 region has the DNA TGTGCCTGGAGTCTGCGTAGCAATCAGCCCCAGCATTTT. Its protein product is CAWSLRSNQPQHF. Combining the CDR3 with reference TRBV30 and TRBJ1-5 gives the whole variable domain SQTIHQWPATLVQPVGSPLSLECTVEGTSNPNLYWYRQAAGRGLQLLFYSVGIGQISSEVPQNLSASRPQDRQFILSSKKLLLSDSGFYLCAWSLRSNQPQHFGDGTRLSIL.

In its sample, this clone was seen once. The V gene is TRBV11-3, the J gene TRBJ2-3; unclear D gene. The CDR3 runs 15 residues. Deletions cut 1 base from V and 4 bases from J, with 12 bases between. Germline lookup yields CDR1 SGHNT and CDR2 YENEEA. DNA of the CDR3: TGTGCCAGCAGCTTAGGAATGCAGATGCCAGATACGCAGTATTTT. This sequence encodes CASSLGMQMPDTQYF.

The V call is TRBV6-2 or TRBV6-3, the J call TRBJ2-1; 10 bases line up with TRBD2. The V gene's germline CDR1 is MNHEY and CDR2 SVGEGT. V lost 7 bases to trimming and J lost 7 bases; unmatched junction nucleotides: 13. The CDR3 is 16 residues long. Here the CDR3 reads CASTPEGLAYVNEQFF. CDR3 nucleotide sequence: TGTGCCAGCACCCCGGAGGGACTAGCGTATGTAAATGAGCAGTTCTTC.